What follows are 14 T cell receptor beta chains derived from one specimen sequenced in a study of blood T cell repertoires in COVID-19. Clones were sequenced by immunoSEQ multiplex PCR, and TCRdb holds only the in-frame ones, with some missing. Of roughly 38,000 clones in the sample, 88% were seen once. The source material was peripheral blood. These receptors were collected from a woman between 65 and 79 years old with acute or convalescent COVID-19.

This clone was picked up one time. The rearrangement links TRBV11-2 to TRBJ2-5; weak D call: TRBD2 (5 bases). The CDR3 is made up of 14 amino acids. The germline V gene has CDR1 SGHAT and CDR2 FQNNGV. Trimming took off 1 base at V and 4 bases at J, with 10 bases between the two ends. CDR3: CASSLAQRRETQYF. For the CDR3, the DNA is TGTGCCAGCAGCTTAGCCCAGCGGCGAGAGACCCAGTACTTC.

This clone has more than one count but fewer than ten. The chain carries TRBV14 and TRBJ1-2; perhaps TRBD1 as D (5 bases). Trimming left V 4 bases short and J 2 bases short, with 17 bases between. The CDR3 extends over 16 amino acids. CDR1 SGHDN and CDR2 FVKESK come from the germline V gene. The CDR3 nucleotides read TGTGCCAGCAGCCGCTTTCCTACCGCAGGGAACTATGGCTACACCTTC. Translation: CASSRFPTAGNYGYTF.

The chain joins TRBV11-2 to TRBJ2-2, with a tentative D call TRBD2 (6 bases). The length of the CDR3 is 14 residues. Trimming removed 5 bases at V and 4 bases at J, with 11 bases between. CDR1 SGHAT and CDR2 FQNNGV come from the germline V gene. The CDR3 loop is CASSRGWGTGELFF. The CDR3 DNA is TGTGCCAGCAGCCGGGGGTGGGGCACCGGGGAGCTGTTTTTT.

The chain uses TRBV3-1 (or the pseudogene TRBV3-2) and TRBJ2-5; 7 positions match TRBD2. With V trimmed by 0 bases and J by 2 bases, 3 bases remained unmatched. This CDR3 contains 15 residues. CDR1 and CDR2 from the germline V gene are LGHDT and YNNKEL (reference sequence). The CDR3 reads CASSQDASGQETQYF. CDR3 DNA: TGTGCCAGCAGCCAAGACGCTAGCGGTCAAGAGACCCAGTACTTC.

The chain has TRBV7-8 and TRBJ2-1; 7 bases fit TRBD2. The ends lost 1 base at V and 4 bases at J; junction bases unmatched: 7. The CDR3 extends over 16 amino acids. Germline V lookup: CDR1 SGHVS, CDR2 FQNEAQ. In DNA form, the CDR3 reads TGTGCCAGCAGCTTAGTGTCGCGGGAGCAGTACAATGAGCAGTTCTTC. This sequence encodes CASSLVSREQYNEQFF.

Concerning this clone: Germline and junction disagree at one end, which may indicate a read error. This rearrangement joins TRBV7-7 to TRBJ2-1; 14 nucleotides align to TRBD2. The CDR3 extends over 17 amino acids. Germline assignment: CDR1 SSHAT and CDR2 FNYEAQ (reference sequence). As DNA, the CDR3 is TGTGCTAGCAGCTTAGGCCGGGGACTAGCGGGAGTAAATGAGCAGTTCTTC. This encodes CASSLGRGLAGVNEQFF.

The chain joins TRBV7-2 to TRBJ2-3; the D is unclear. V was cut by 8 bases and J by 2 bases, with 11 bases left in between. CDR3 length equals 13 residues. CDR1 and CDR2 (germline): SGHTA, FQGNSA. The CDR3, as DNA: TGTGCCAGCCTTTCCTACCTCACAGATACGCAGTATTTT. Amino acid sequence: CASLSYLTDTQYF.

This chain links TRBV3-1 (or the pseudogene TRBV3-2) with TRBJ2-4; TRBD1 agrees at 7 bases. This CDR3 region has 12 residues. Trimming took 5 bases from V and 11 from J; bases not matched to a gene: 6. Germline assignment: CDR1 LGHDT and CDR2 YNNKEL (reference sequence). This CDR3 is CASSKTGSVQYF. CDR3 nucleotide sequence: TGTGCCAGCAGCAAGACAGGGTCGGTTCAGTACTTC.

This clone appeared a single time. CDR3 residues: CASSETVGDRETDTQYF. CDR3 sequence (DNA): TGTGCCAGCAGTGAAACCGTTGGGGACAGAGAAACAGATACGCAGTATTTT. The V call is TRBV6-1, the J call TRBJ2-3; 7 bases fit TRBD1. Germline V gene lookup returns CDR1 MNHNS and CDR2 SASEGT. This CDR3 is 17 amino acids long. The J segment lost 3 bases and the V segment lost 2 bases, leaving 11 bases of the junction unmatched.

This chain links TRBV10-3 with TRBJ1-5; maybe TRBD1 (6 bases). This CDR3 region has 12 residues. V lost 6 bases, J lost 10 bases, and 13 bases lay in between. Germline assignment: CDR1 ENHRY and CDR2 SYGVKD. The CDR3 DNA follows: TGTGCCATCAGGGGCCCCGGGACACCCCAGCATTTT. Translated, it gives CAIRGPGTPQHF.

The chain's CDR3 is CASSSDRGINYGYTF. DNA for the CDR3: TGTGCCAGCAGTTCAGACAGGGGAATTAACTATGGCTACACCTTC. The chain employs TRBV6-6 and TRBJ1-2; 8 nucleotides align to TRBD1. Germline-derived CDR1 and CDR2 are MNHNY and SVGAGI (reference sequence). The V and J ends lost 4 bases and 1 base, in that order; junction bases with no gene match: 5. The CDR3 is 15 amino acids.

This chain connects TRBV10-1 to TRBJ2-3; 9 bases match TRBD1. V lost 8 bases, J lost 5 bases, and 8 bases stayed unmatched. This CDR3 spans 14 amino acids. From germline, CDR1 is WNHNN and CDR2 SYGVQD (reference sequence). The CDR3 DNA reads as TGCGCCAGCGGCCGGGACAGGGACTTAGATACGCAGTATTTT. It encodes CASGRDRDLDTQYF.

This chain joins TRBV19 and TRBJ2-2, with 10 positions matching TRBD2. Germline-derived CDR1 and CDR2 are LNHDA and SQIVND (reference sequence). The CDR3 covers 15 residues. V gave up 5 bases and J gave up 7 bases; unmatched junction bases: 7. The CDR3 loop is CASSSGLAGDGELFF. CDR3 in DNA: TGTGCCAGTAGTTCGGGGCTAGCGGGGGACGGGGAGCTGTTTTTT.

The chain carries TRBV7-3 and TRBJ2-1; D perhaps matches TRBD1 (6 bases). The CDR3 has 14 residues. CDR1 is SGHTA, CDR2 FQGTGA, per germline. Deletions cut 7 bases from V and 1 base from J, with 11 bases between. DNA for the CDR3: TGTGCCAGCACCCCGGGACATTCCTACAATGAGCAGTTCTTC. It codes for CASTPGHSYNEQFF.